The T cell receptor (beta chain) under discussion was sequenced for a study of CD8+ T cells in alopecia areata. Study-level points and caveats: Lesional scalp displayed greater clonality than normal scalp, most notably in alopecia totalis/universalis.

The germline V and J ends were trimmed by 0 bases and 4 bases, with 9 bases remaining between them. This CDR3 comprises 14 residues. Germline lookup yields CDR1 ENHRY and CDR2 SYGVKD. Extracted RNA was reverse transcribed, and the resulting cDNA served as sequencing template. Using immunoSEQ multiplex PCR, the repertoire was profiled, and TCRdb retains in-frame clones only, with some absent. The table includes about 200,000 clones, more than 55% detected once. About this clone: Its antigen is undetermined.

This chain connects TRBV10-3 to TRBJ1-2; perhaps TRBD1 as D (6 bases). Sample: CD8+ T cells sorted from blood. This TCR came from a human donor in good health. DNA of the CDR3: TGTGCCATCAGTGAGTCGGACAGCGGCTATGGCTACACCTTC. Translation: CAISESDSGYGYTF.